Listed here are 4 T cell receptor beta chains from one sample, sequenced in a study of T cells after yellow fever vaccination. TCRdb processed the 5' RACE reads anew with MiXCR; each CDR3 protein has one entry. The sample includes just under 600,000 distinct CDR3 sequences, about 13% of them seen just once. Sample: PBMCs, taken on the day of the yellow fever booster vaccination. These receptors originate from a man aged 30 to 39 who received the YFV17D yellow fever vaccine.

This clonotype has only a few counts. This chain links TRBV29-1 with TRBJ2-7; 10 nucleotides agree with TRBD2. With V trimmed by 4 bases and J by 6 bases, 9 bases remained unmatched. This CDR3 has 14 residues. CDR1 and CDR2 (germline): SQVTM, ANQGSEA. CDR3 sequence: CSVGGGLAGAEQYF. In DNA form, the CDR3 reads TGCAGCGTTGGGGGGGGGCTAGCGGGAGCCGAGCAGTACTTC.

This clonotype has more than one count but fewer than ten. The rearrangement uses TRBV7-2 and TRBJ2-4; D is uncertain. The V and J ends lost 3 bases and 3 bases respectively, with 6 bases between them. From germline, CDR1 is SGHTA and CDR2 FQGNSA. This CDR3 is 13 amino acids long. Here the CDR3 reads CASSFEGKNIQYF. The CDR3, as DNA: TGTGCCAGCAGCTTTGAAGGCAAAAACATTCAGTACTTC.

This clonotype appeared a few times. The chain uses TRBV20-1 and TRBJ2-1; TRBD2 matches 11 bases. Germline V CDR1 and CDR2: DFQATT, SNEGSKA (reference sequence). This CDR3 is 15 amino acids long. Germline trimming cut 1 base from V and 8 bases from J; bases unmatched to any gene: 7. The DNA of the CDR3 is TGCAGTGCTAGAGGAGGCATAGCGGGAGGGGATGAGCAGTTCTTC. Translated: CSARGGIAGGDEQFF.

The rearrangement uses TRBV7-9 and TRBJ2-2; no definite D call. The CDR3 covers 15 residues. Germline assignment: CDR1 SEHNR and CDR2 FQNEAQ (reference sequence). Trimming removed 6 bases at V and 6 bases at J, with 17 bases between. The CDR3 bases are TGTGCCAGCAGACAGACTCTCAACCGGGCCGGGGAGCTGTTTTTT. Translating it yields CASRQTLNRAGELFF.